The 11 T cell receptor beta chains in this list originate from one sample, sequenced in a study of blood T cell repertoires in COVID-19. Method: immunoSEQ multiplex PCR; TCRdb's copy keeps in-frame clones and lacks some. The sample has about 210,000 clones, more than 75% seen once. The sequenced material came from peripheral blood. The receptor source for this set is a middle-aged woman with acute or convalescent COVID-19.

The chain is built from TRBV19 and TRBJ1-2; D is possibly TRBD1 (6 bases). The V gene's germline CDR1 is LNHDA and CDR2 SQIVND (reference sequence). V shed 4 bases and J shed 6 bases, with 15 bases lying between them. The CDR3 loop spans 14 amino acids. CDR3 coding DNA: TGTGCCAGTAGTACAGGGGATAGGGCTAATGGCTACACCTTC. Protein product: CASSTGDRANGYTF.

The CDR3 region has the DNA TGTGCCAGCAGTCTACAGGGCCTTGCAACTAATGAAAAACTGTTTTTT. Its translation: CASSLQGLATNEKLFF. This chain joins TRBV2 and TRBJ1-4; D perhaps matches TRBD1 (6 bases). Trimming took off 5 bases at V and 0 bases at J, with 13 bases between the two ends. The CDR3 runs 16 residues. CDR1 SNHLY and CDR2 FYNNEI come from the germline V gene.

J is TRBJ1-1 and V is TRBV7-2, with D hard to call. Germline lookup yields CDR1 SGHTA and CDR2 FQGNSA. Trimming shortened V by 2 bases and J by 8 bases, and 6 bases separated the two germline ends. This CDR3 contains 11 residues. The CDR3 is CASSLWEEAFF. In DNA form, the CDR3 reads TGTGCCAGCAGCTTATGGGAGGAAGCTTTCTTT.

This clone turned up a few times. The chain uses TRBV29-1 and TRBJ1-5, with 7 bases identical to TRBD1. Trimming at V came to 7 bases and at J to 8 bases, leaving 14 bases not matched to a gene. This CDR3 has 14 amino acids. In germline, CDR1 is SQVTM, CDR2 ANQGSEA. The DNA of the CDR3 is TGCAGCGCCTCTACAGGGGATAGAGTAAAGCCCCAGCATTTT. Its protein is CSASTGDRVKPQHF.

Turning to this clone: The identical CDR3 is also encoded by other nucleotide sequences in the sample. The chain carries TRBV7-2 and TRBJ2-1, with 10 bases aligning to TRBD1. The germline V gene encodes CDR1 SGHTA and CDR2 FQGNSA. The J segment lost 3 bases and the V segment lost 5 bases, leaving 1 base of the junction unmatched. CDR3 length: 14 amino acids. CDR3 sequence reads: CASSRDRGYNEQFF. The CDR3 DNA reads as TGTGCCAGCAGCAGGGACAGGGGCTACAATGAGCAGTTCTTC.

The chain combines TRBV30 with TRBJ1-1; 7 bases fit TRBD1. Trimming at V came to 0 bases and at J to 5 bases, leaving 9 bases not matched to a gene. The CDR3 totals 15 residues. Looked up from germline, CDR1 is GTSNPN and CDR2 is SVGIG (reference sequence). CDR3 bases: TGTGCCTGGAGTGTAAGCGCAGGGGGATATACTGAAGCTTTCTTT. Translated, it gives CAWSVSAGGYTEAFF.

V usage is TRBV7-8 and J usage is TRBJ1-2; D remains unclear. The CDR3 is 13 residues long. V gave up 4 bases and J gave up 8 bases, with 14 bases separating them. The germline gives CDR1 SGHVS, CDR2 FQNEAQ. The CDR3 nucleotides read TGTGCCAGCAGCTCACACAGAGAATCCGGCTACACCTTC. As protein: CASSSHRESGYTF.

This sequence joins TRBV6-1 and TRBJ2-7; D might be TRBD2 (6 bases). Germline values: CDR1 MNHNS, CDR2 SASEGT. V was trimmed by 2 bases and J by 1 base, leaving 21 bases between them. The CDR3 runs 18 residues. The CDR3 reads CASSEFPVGLLGSYEQYF. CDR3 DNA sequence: TGTGCCAGCAGTGAATTCCCGGTGGGACTGTTAGGATCCTACGAGCAGTACTTC.

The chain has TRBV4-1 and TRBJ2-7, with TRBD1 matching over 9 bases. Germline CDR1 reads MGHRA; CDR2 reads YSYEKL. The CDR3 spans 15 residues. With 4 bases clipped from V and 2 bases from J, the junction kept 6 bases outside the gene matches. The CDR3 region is CASSLNTGGTYEQYF. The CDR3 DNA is TGCGCCAGCAGCCTCAACACAGGGGGCACCTACGAGCAGTACTTC.

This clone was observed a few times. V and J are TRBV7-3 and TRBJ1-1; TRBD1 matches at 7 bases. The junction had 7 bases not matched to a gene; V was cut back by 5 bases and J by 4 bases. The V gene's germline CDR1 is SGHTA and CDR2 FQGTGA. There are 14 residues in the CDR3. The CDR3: CASSIQGTATEAFF. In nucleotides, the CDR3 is TGTGCCAGCAGCATACAGGGGACAGCCACTGAAGCTTTCTTT.

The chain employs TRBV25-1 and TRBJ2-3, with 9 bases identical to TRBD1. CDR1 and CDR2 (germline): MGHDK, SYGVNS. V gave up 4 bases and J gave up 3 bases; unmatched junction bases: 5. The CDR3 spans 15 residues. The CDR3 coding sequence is TGTGCCAGCAGTGGACGGACAGGGGCAACAGATACGCAGTATTTT. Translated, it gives CASSGRTGATDTQYF.